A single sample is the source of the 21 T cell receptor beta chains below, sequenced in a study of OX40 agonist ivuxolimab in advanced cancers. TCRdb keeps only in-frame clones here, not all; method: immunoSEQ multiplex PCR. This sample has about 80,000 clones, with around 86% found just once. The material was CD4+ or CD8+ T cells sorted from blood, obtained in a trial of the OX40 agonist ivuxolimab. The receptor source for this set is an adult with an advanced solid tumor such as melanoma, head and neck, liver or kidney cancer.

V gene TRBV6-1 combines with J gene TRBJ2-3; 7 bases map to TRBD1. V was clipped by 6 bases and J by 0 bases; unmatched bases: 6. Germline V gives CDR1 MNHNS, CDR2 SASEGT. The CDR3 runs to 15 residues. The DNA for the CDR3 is TGTGCCAGCAGCCAGACAGGGCAAAGCACAGATACGCAGTATTTT. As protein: CASSQTGQSTDTQYF.

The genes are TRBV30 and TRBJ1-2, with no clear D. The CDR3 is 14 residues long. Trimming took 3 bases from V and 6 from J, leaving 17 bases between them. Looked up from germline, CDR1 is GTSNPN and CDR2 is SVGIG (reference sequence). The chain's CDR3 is CAWSPRGGLDGYTF. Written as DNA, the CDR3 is TGTGCCTGGAGCCCCCGCGGAGGTCTCGATGGCTACACCTTC.

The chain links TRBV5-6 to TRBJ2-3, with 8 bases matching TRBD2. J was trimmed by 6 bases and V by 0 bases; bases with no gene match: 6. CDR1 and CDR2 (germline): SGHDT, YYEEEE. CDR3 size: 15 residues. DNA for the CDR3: TGTGCCAGCAGCTTGGTGGCGGGGGGAGCGGATACGCAGTATTTT. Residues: CASSLVAGGADTQYF.

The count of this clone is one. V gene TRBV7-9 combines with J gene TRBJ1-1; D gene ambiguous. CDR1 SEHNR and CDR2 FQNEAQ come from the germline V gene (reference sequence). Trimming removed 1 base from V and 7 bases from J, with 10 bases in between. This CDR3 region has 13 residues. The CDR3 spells CASSLESSIEAFF. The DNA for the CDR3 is TGTGCCAGCAGCTTAGAATCCAGTATTGAAGCTTTCTTT.

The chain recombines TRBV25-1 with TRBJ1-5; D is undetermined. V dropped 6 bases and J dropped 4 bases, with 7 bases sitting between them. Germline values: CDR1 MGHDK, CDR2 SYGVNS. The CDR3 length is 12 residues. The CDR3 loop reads CASREENQPQHF. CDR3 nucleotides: TGTGCCAGCAGGGAAGAGAATCAGCCCCAGCATTTT.

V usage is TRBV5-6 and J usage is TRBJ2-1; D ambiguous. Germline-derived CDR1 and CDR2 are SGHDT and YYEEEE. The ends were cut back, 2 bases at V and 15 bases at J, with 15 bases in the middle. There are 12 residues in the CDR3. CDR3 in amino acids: CASSLRSSRWFF. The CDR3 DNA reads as TGTGCCAGCAGCTTAAGGAGCAGTAGGTGGTTCTTC. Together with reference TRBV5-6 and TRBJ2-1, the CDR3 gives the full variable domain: DAGVTQSPTHLIKTRGQQVTLRCSPKSGHDTVSWYQQALGQGPQFIFQYYEEEERQRGNFPDRFSGHQFPNYSSELNVNALLLGDSALYLCASSLRSSRWFFGPGTRLTVL.

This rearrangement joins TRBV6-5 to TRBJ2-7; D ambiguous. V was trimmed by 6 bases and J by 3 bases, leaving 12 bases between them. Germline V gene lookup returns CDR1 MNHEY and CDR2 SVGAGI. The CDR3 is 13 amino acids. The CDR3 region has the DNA TGTGCCAGCAGGGATCGGATCCTCTACGAGCAGTACTTC. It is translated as CASRDRILYEQYF.

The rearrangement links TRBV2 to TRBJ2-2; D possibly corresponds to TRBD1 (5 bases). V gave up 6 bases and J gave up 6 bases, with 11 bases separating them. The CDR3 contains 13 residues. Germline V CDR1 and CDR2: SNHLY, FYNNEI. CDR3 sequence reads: CASSVQVSGELFF. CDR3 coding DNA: TGTGCCAGCAGCGTACAGGTCTCCGGGGAGCTGTTTTTT.

The CDR3 region has the DNA TGTGCCAGCAGCCGGGACCCAGTTTCGGAAGCTTTCTTT. It translates to CASSRDPVSEAFF. The V gene is TRBV14, the J gene TRBJ1-1, with D possibly matching TRBD1 (5 bases). The CDR3 sequence is 13 residues long. Germline CDR1 SGHDN, CDR2 FVKESK. The ends were cut back, 4 bases at V and 8 bases at J, with 14 bases in the middle.

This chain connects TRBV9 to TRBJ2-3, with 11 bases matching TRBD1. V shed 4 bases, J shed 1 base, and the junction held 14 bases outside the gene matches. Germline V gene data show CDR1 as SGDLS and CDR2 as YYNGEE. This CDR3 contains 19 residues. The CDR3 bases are TGTGCCAGCAGCCCCGGGACAGGGGGTTATCGGATGGGCACAGATACGCAGTATTTT. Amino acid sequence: CASSPGTGGYRMGTDTQYF.

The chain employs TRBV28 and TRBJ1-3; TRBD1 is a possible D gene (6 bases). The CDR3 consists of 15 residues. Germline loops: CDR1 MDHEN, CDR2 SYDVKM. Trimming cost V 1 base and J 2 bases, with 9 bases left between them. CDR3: CASSLYDRPGNTIYF. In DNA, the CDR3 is TGTGCCAGCAGTTTATACGACAGGCCTGGAAACACCATATATTTT. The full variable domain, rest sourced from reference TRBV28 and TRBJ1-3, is DVKVTQSSRYLVKRTGEKVFLECVQDMDHENMFWYRQDPGLGLRLIYFSYDVKMKEKGDIPEGYSVSREKKERFSLILESASTNQTSMYLCASSLYDRPGNTIYFGEGSWLTVV.

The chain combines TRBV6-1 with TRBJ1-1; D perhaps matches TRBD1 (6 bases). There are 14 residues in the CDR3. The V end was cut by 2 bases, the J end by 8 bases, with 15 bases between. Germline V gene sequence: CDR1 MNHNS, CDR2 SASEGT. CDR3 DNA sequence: TGTGCCAGCAGTGAACAGGGTTGGGGGGCAGAAGCTTTCTTT. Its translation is CASSEQGWGAEAFF.

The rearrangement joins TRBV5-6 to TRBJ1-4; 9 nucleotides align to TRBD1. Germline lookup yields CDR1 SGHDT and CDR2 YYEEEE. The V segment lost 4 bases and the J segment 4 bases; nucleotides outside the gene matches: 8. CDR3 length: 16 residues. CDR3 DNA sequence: TGTGCCAGCAGCGCGGGGACAGGGCGCCTTAATGAAAAACTGTTTTTT. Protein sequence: CASSAGTGRLNEKLFF.

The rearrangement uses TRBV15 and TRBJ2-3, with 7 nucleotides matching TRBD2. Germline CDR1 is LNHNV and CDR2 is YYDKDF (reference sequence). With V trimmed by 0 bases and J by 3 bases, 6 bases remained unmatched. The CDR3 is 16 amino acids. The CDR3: CATSRDLAGETDTQYF. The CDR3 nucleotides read TGTGCCACCAGCAGAGATCTGGCGGGGGAAACAGATACGCAGTATTTT.

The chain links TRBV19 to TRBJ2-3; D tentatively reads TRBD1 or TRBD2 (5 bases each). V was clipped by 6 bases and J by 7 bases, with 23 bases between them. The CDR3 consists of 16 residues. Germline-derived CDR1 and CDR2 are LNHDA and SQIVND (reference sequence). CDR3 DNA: TGTGCCAGTAGCCGCGGACAATCTCGTGGGGGTAATACGCAGTATTTT. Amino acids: CASSRGQSRGGNTQYF.

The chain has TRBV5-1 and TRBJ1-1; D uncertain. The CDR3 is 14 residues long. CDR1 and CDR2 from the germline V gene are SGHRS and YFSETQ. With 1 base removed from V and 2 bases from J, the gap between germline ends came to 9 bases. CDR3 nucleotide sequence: TGCGCCAGCAGCTTGTCGGGGTTAAACACTGAAGCTTTCTTT. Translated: CASSLSGLNTEAFF.

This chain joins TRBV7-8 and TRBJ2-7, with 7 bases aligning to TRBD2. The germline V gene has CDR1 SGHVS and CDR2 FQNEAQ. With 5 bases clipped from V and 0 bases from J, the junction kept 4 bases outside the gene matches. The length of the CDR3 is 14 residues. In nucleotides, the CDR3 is TGTGCCAGCAGCCCTAGGACTAGCTCCTACGAGCAGTACTTC. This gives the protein CASSPRTSSYEQYF.

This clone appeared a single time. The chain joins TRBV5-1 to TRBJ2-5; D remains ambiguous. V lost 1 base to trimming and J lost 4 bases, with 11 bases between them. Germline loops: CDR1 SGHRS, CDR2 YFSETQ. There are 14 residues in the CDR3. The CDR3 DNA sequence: TGCGCCAGCAGCTTGAACGGAGAAAGAGAGACCCAGTACTTC. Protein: CASSLNGERETQYF. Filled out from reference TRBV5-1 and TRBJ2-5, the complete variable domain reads KAGVTQTPRYLIKTRGQQVTLSCSPISGHRSVSWYQQTPGQGLQFLFEYFSETQRNKGNFPGRFSGRQFSNSRSEMNVSTLELGDSALYLCASSLNGERETQYFGPGTRLLVL.

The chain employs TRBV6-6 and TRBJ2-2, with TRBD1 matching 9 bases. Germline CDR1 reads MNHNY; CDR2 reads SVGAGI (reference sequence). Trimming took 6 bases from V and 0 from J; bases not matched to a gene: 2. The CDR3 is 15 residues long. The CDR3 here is CASSRDRANTGELFF. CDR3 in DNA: TGTGCCAGCAGCCGGGACAGGGCGAACACCGGGGAGCTGTTTTTT.

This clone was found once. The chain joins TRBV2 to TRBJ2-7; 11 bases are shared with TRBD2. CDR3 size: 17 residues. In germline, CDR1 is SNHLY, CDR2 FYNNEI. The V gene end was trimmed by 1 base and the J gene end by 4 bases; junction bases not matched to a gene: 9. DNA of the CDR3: TGTGCCAGCAGTGAAGACCTTGGGGGACTAGCGGTATACGAGCAGTACTTC. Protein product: CASSEDLGGLAVYEQYF.

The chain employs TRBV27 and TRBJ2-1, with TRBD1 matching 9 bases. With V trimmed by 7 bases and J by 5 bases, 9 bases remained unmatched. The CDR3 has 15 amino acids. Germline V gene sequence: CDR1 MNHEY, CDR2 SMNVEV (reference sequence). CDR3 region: CASKFGTGYHNEQFF. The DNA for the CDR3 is TGTGCCAGCAAATTCGGGACAGGGTACCACAATGAGCAGTTCTTC.